In its sample, the clone carrying this T cell receptor (delta chain) is medium-sized. V dropped 0 bases and J dropped 0; count of bases not matched to a gene: 3. CDR1 is GEAIGNYY, CDR2 EKD, per germline. The CDR3 consists of 18 residues. This sample was taken from a study of gamma-delta chains in newborns, infants, children. TCRdb reran clone calling via CATT on the reads. The sample shows roughly 5,200 delta-chain clones, approximately 5.2% of them seen only once. The chain combines TRDV2 with TRDJ3, with 8 positions matching TRDD3. The source material was blood. This clonotype was obtained from a child who was a newborn, infant or young child, either healthy, febrile or measles-vaccinated (not recorded which). CDR3 protein: CACDTSWGSSWDTRQMFF. The CDR3 bases are TGTGCCTGTGACACCTCCTGGGGGAGCTCCTGGGACACCCGACAGATGTTTTTC.